Detailed here is one T cell receptor beta chain. This entry is derived from a study of blood T cell repertoires in COVID-19. TCRdb keeps only in-frame clones here, not all; method: immunoSEQ multiplex PCR. The sample lists approximately 200,000 clones, approximately 80% seen once, with approximately 12% in the top ten. Participants' own reports of clinical history determined their cohort assignment. The trim removed 8 bases at V and 10 bases at J, leaving 11 bases unmatched. This CDR3 has 14 residues. Per germline, CDR1 KGHSH and CDR2 LQKENI. The chain recombines TRBV18 with TRBJ2-1, with 10 bases that match TRBD2. The sequenced material came from PBMCs or T cells enriched from blood (not recorded which). The receptor comes from a man aged 40-49 years who had recovered from COVID-19. The CDR3 sequence is CASGLAGAGGEQFF. CDR3 in DNA: TGTGCCAGCGGTCTAGCGGGAGCAGGGGGGGAGCAGTTCTTC.